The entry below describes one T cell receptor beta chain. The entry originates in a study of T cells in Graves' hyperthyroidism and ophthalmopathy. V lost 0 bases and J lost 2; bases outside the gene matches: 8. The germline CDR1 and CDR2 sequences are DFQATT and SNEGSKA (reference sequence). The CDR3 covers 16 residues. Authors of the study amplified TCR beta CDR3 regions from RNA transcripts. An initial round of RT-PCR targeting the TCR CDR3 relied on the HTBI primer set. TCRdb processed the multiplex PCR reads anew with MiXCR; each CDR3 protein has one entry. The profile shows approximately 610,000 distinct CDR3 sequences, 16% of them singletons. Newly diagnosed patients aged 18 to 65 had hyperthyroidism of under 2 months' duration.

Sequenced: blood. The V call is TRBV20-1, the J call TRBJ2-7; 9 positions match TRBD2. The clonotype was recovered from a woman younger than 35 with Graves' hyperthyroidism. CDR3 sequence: CSARDKWGGRAYEQYF. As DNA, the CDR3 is TGCAGTGCTAGAGATAAATGGGGCGGGAGGGCCTACGAGCAGTACTTC.